The 14 T cell receptor beta chains in this list originate from one sample, sequenced in a study of graft-versus-host responses after intestinal transplantation. Processed graft tissue released its intraepithelial and lamina propria lymphocytes. Generated by immunoSEQ multiplex PCR, the TCRdb table keeps only in-frame clones and is missing some. Of about 13,000 clones detected, just under 75% appear once; the ten largest clones hold more than 7%. This specimen was ileum tissue, taken 16 days after intestinal transplant. The origin of the receptors is a human patient who received an intestinal transplant, so some T cells may come from the graft donor.

V and J are TRBV5-1 and TRBJ2-5; TRBD2 matches at 12 bases. V lost 4 bases, J lost 1 base, and 5 bases stayed unmatched. The CDR3 runs 16 residues. Germline CDR1 SGHRS, CDR2 YFSETQ. The CDR3 sequence is CASSLPGLAGQETQYF. CDR3 in DNA: TGCGCCAGCAGCCTACCGGGACTAGCGGGCCAAGAGACCCAGTACTTC.

This clone showed up just a few times. The chain couples TRBV5-1 to TRBJ1-5; TRBD1 aligns across 9 bases. The germline V gene encodes CDR1 SGHRS and CDR2 YFSETQ. V trimming: 4 bases; J trimming: 5 bases; junction bases outside the gene matches: 13. The CDR3 is 17 residues long. Here the CDR3 DNA reads TGCGCCAGCAGCCCCGGGACAGGACAGGGGCCCTATCAGCCCCAGCATTTT. Amino acid sequence: CASSPGTGQGPYQPQHF.

The rearrangement uses TRBV13 and TRBJ2-1; weak D call: TRBD2 (6 bases). CDR1 PRHDT and CDR2 FYEKMQ come from the germline V gene (reference sequence). The CDR3 is made up of 13 amino acids. Trimming cost V 4 bases and J 6 bases, with 10 bases left between them. The CDR3 coding sequence is TGTGCCAGCAGCTCGGGGACTTTCAATGAGCAGTTCTTC. Encoded protein: CASSSGTFNEQFF.

The chain couples TRBV4-1 to TRBJ2-7; 7 positions agree with TRBD2. V trimming: 3 bases; J trimming: 4 bases; junction bases outside the gene matches: 6. CDR3 length equals 14 residues. From germline, CDR1 is MGHRA and CDR2 YSYEKL. In DNA, the CDR3 is TGCGCCAGCAGCCACGGACCCGGGGGGTACGAGCAGTACTTC. This translates into CASSHGPGGYEQYF.

The chain has TRBV5-4 and TRBJ2-1; 14 nucleotides align to TRBD2. The J segment lost 8 bases and the V segment lost 5 bases, leaving 9 bases of the junction unmatched. This CDR3 is built from 16 residues. Germline CDR1 and CDR2: SGHNT and YYREEE (reference sequence). The CDR3 loop reads CASSPGLAGEWYEQFF. The CDR3 coding sequence is TGTGCCAGCAGTCCGGGACTAGCGGGAGAGTGGTATGAGCAGTTCTTC.

The chain joins TRBV7-9 to TRBJ2-5; TRBD2 matches 7 bases. With 5 bases clipped from V and 4 bases from J, the junction kept 7 bases outside the gene matches. The germline V gene has CDR1 SEHNR and CDR2 FQNEAQ (reference sequence). The CDR3 is 14 amino acids. The CDR3 nucleotides are TGTGCCAGCAGCCCTCATGGGGGGGGAGAGACCCAGTACTTC. This codes for CASSPHGGGETQYF.

V usage is TRBV4-1 and J usage is TRBJ1-6, with D perhaps matching TRBD1 (5 bases). The V and J ends lost 1 base and 4 bases respectively, with 5 bases between them. The CDR3 is 14 residues long. The germline gives CDR1 MGHRA, CDR2 YSYEKL. The CDR3 DNA reads TGCGCCAGCAGCCAAGGGACATATAATTCACCCCTCCACTTT. Its translation is CASSQGTYNSPLHF.

The V gene is TRBV7-9, the J gene TRBJ2-7; 10 bases fit TRBD1. The trim removed 5 bases at V and 2 bases at J, leaving 3 bases unmatched. CDR1 and CDR2 (germline): SEHNR, FQNEAQ (reference sequence). This CDR3 has 14 amino acids. The CDR3 sequence is CASSLGTGAYEQYF. CDR3 in DNA: TGTGCCAGCAGCCTCGGGACAGGGGCCTACGAGCAGTACTTC.

The V and J genes are TRBV30 and TRBJ1-1; 10 nucleotides match TRBD1. The V and J ends lost 8 bases and 0 bases, in that order; junction bases with no gene match: 3. The CDR3 covers 13 residues. Germline-derived CDR1 and CDR2 are GTSNPN and SVGIG (reference sequence). CDR3 amino acids: CAEGQGMNTEAFF. CDR3 DNA sequence: TGTGCCGAGGGACAGGGGATGAACACTGAAGCTTTCTTT.

The gene calls are TRBV25-1 and TRBJ2-2; 7 nucleotides agree with TRBD1. J gave up 4 bases and V 8 bases, and 4 bases lay outside the gene matches. The CDR3 sequence is 13 residues long. Germline V gene lookup returns CDR1 MGHDK and CDR2 SYGVNS. In nucleotides, the CDR3 is TGTGCCAGCCGGGACAGACGCACCGGGGAGCTGTTTTTT. Protein sequence: CASRDRRTGELFF.

The sample holds a few counts of this clone. The chain employs TRBV7-8 and TRBJ1-2; D not certain. Trimming took off 3 bases at V and 8 bases at J, with 13 bases between the two ends. This CDR3 contains 13 residues. Germline V gives CDR1 SGHVS, CDR2 FQNEAQ. CDR3 nucleotide sequence: TGTGCCAGCAGCTTGATACAGCAGTACGGCTACACCTTC. It encodes CASSLIQQYGYTF.

The chain employs TRBV15 and TRBJ2-5, with 8 bases fitting TRBD2. There are 15 residues in the CDR3. V was clipped by 3 bases and J by 5 bases; unmatched bases: 8. From germline, CDR1 is LNHNV and CDR2 YYDKDF (reference sequence). The CDR3 DNA sequence: TGTGCCACCAGCAGGGGACGGGGGGGCGGGGAGACCCAGTACTTC. It translates to CATSRGRGGGETQYF.

CDR3 bases: TGTGCCAGCAGCCAAGATAGGGGATACGAGCAGTACTTC. Its translation is CASSQDRGYEQYF. V and J are TRBV4-2 and TRBJ2-7, with D possibly TRBD1 on 5 matching bases. The CDR3 extends over 13 amino acids. Germline assignment: CDR1 LGHNA and CDR2 YNFKEQ. The V end lost 0 bases, the J end lost 4 bases, and 7 bases lay between the germline ends.

Only one count was recorded for this clone. The chain employs TRBV19 and TRBJ1-1; D might be TRBD1 (5 bases). With 7 bases removed from V and 3 bases from J, the gap between germline ends came to 12 bases. The CDR3 loop spans 13 amino acids. Germline V gene sequence: CDR1 LNHDA, CDR2 SQIVND (reference sequence). Here the CDR3 reads CASNDRSHTEAFF. CDR3 sequence (DNA): TGTGCCAGTAATGACAGAAGTCACACTGAAGCTTTCTTT.